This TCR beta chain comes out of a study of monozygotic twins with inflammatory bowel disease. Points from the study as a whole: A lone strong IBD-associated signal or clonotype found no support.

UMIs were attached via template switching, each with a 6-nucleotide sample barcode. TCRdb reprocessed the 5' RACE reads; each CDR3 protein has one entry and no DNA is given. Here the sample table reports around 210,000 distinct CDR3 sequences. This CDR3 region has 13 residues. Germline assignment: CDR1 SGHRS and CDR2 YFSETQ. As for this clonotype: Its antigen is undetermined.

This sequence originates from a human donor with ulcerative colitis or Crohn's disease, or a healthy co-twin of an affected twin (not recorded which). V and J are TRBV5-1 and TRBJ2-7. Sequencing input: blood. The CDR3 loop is CASSLLLSYEQYF.